What follows describes a single TCR beta chain. Its antigen target is currently unknown. Nothing much larger sits one base from this clone, and base qualities are not available. The sample originates from a study of technical replicates of blood from several donors (TCRdb year 2017). Inclusive of the bounding cysteine and phenylalanine, the CDR3 is 19 residues long. The read is trimmed to its CDR3 DNA, 57 bases read in frame from base 1. The V end gives up 1 base and the J end 0 bases, leaving 7 bases in the junction not matched to a gene. Per the germline V gene (reference sequence), SEHNR is the CDR1 and FQNEAQ is the CDR2. Library prep was done by the immunoSEQ multiplex PCR assay. TCRdb took this table from immuneACCESS and kept in-frame rearrangements with V and J called. Such tables lack part of the clones; where checked against another copy, unresolved V genes explain under half of the gap, and the rest is unexplained. This sample gives 50,000 to 70,000 clones in total; around 88% of them show up just once. The ten most abundant clones make up about 5.4% of the sample.

The sample was PBMCs. This sequence uses TRBV7-9 and TRBJ2-6; 9 of the junction bases match TRBD2. This TCR came from a human donor in good health. Some clones in this sample may be carry-over from other donors' samples. The DNA sequence reads TGTGCCAGCAGCTTAGTGGGCGGGGGGGCCCTCTCTGGGGCCAACGTCCTGACTTTC. Its protein is CASSLVGGGALSGANVLTF.